This TCR beta chain came from a study of blood T cell repertoires in COVID-19. Produced via immunoSEQ multiplex PCR; TCRdb's table is partial and in-frame only. The data show 150,000 to 190,000 clones, 84% seen once. This TCR derives from a man aged 45-60 years who had recovered from COVID-19. The sequencing sample was made of PBMCs or T cells enriched from blood (not recorded which).

The CDR3 region has the DNA TGTGCCAGTAAAAAGGCAGGGGGAGATTATAGCAATCAGCCCCAGCATTTT. It encodes CASKKAGGDYSNQPQHF. The chain carries TRBV19 and TRBJ1-5, with 7 bases fitting TRBD1. CDR1 is LNHDA, CDR2 SQIVND, per germline (reference sequence). The CDR3 has 17 amino acids. Trimming took 7 bases from V and 0 from J; bases not matched to a gene: 12.